This entry features one T cell receptor beta chain sequence. A second PCR, run for roughly 7 to 12 cycles, used a sample-barcoded 5' primer plus a J-beta primer mix. TCRdb recomputed calls from the 5' RACE reads with MiXCR, one row per CDR3 protein. Here the sample spans some 1.1 million distinct CDR3 sequences, 30% to 40% being singletons. V lost 7 bases, J lost 1 base, and 9 bases stayed unmatched. The CDR3 is 15 residues long. The record originates from a study of blood T cells in healthy people across ages. Specimen: blood. This sequence originates from a man younger than 35 in good health. The genes are TRBV12-3 or TRBV12-4 and TRBJ1-1; 7 nucleotides align to TRBD1. CDR3 sequence: CASIEGGKWNTEAFF. CDR3 coding DNA: TGTGCCAGCATCGAAGGGGGCAAGTGGAACACTGAAGCTTTCTTT.